The 17 T cell receptor beta chains in this list originate from one sample, sequenced in a study of cytomegalovirus exposure and HLA in healthy donors. The PCR was carried out with 60 Vbeta primers and 13 Jbeta primers. The data were produced by immunoSEQ multiplex PCR, yet TCRdb's version contains in-frame clones alone and is incomplete. This table holds 95,000 to 150,000 clones, 76% found once. The sample comprised PBMCs. The receptors derive from a man between 50 and 59 years old in good health and CMV-seronegative.

This chain joins TRBV6-1 and TRBJ1-5, with D hard to call. V gave up 8 bases and J gave up 7 bases, with 15 bases separating them. The germline CDR1 and CDR2 sequences are MNHNS and SASEGT. The CDR3 contains 13 residues. The CDR3 spells CASHGSPGQPQHF. CDR3 bases: TGTGCCAGCCACGGGTCCCCGGGGCAGCCCCAGCATTTT.

The genes are TRBV6-5 and TRBJ1-1, with unresolved D. V lost 8 bases and J lost 4, with 14 bases in between. Per germline, CDR1 MNHEY and CDR2 SVGAGI. This CDR3 contains 13 residues. The CDR3 region has the DNA TGTGCCAGCTCCTCACGGGATGGCACTGAAGCTTTCTTT. It translates to CASSSRDGTEAFF.

Only one count was recorded for this clone. The rearrangement uses TRBV5-1 and TRBJ2-2; perhaps TRBD2 as D (6 bases). The CDR3 has 16 amino acids. Trimming left V 4 bases short and J 4 bases short, with 17 bases between. Germline CDR1 is SGHRS and CDR2 is YFSETQ. CDR3 DNA sequence: TGCGCCAGCAGCCTCGGACCCTCCGGGAGCACCGGGGAGCTGTTTTTT. Translation: CASSLGPSGSTGELFF. Looking up the rest from reference TRBV5-1 and TRBJ2-2 gives the full variable domain: KAGVTQTPRYLIKTRGQQVTLSCSPISGHRSVSWYQQTPGQGLQFLFEYFSETQRNKGNFPGRFSGRQFSNSRSEMNVSTLELGDSALYLCASSLGPSGSTGELFFGEGSRLTVL.

The rearrangement uses TRBV9 and TRBJ1-4; D is uncertain. V was shortened by 4 bases and J by 10 bases, with 14 bases between the two germline ends. The CDR3 contains 13 residues. Per germline, CDR1 SGDLS and CDR2 YYNGEE. The CDR3 spells CASSPAGRAKLFF. The CDR3 DNA sequence: TGTGCCAGCAGCCCCGCTGGGCGGGCAAAACTGTTTTTT.

This clone was picked up one time. The rearrangement uses TRBV5-1 and TRBJ2-1, with 12 bases aligning to TRBD2. Germline CDR1 reads SGHRS; CDR2 reads YFSETQ. The CDR3 extends over 16 amino acids. V lost 4 bases to trimming and J lost 10 bases; unmatched junction nucleotides: 12. CDR3 nucleotide sequence: TGCGCCAGCAGCCCGGGGGCTAGCGGGGGGGCCCAAGAGCAGTTCTTC. Protein sequence: CASSPGASGGAQEQFF.

The chain carries TRBV7-2 and TRBJ2-2; 10 positions agree with TRBD2. V dropped 5 bases and J dropped 3; count of bases not matched to a gene: 9. The CDR3 contains 17 residues. CDR1 and CDR2 (germline): SGHTA, FQGNSA. CDR3 protein: CASSRLAGVAYTGELFF. For the CDR3, the DNA is TGTGCCAGCAGCAGGCTAGCGGGGGTCGCTTACACCGGGGAGCTGTTTTTT.

The gene calls are TRBV4-3 and TRBJ2-7, with a weak D call TRBD1 (5 bases). The CDR3 runs to 13 residues. Trimming left V 0 bases short and J 4 bases short, with 7 bases between. Germline loops: CDR1 LGHNA, CDR2 YSLEER. In DNA, the CDR3 is TGCGCCAGCAGCCAAGAGCCAGGGTACGAGCAGTACTTC. Amino acids: CASSQEPGYEQYF.

V gene TRBV6-5 combines with J gene TRBJ2-1; D unresolved. Germline CDR1 is MNHEY and CDR2 is SVGAGI. Trimming stripped 1 base from V and 6 bases from J, with 7 bases between. This CDR3 has 13 amino acids. The CDR3 region has the DNA TGTGCCAGCAGTTACTTGCGTTTCAATGAGCAGTTCTTC. Translated, it gives CASSYLRFNEQFF.

The chain carries TRBV6-4 and TRBJ1-2, with 7 positions matching TRBD1. This CDR3 is built from 12 residues. Looked up from germline, CDR1 is MRHNA and CDR2 is SNTAGT. J lost 2 bases, V lost 6 bases, and 0 bases had no gene match. CDR3 residues: CASSRGNYGYTF. CDR3 nucleotide sequence: TGTGCCAGCAGCAGGGGGAACTATGGCTACACCTTC.

This clone was recorded a few times. V and J are TRBV13 and TRBJ1-1; D call uncertain. Trimming removed 6 bases from V and 1 base from J, with 15 bases in between. The germline gives CDR1 PRHDT, CDR2 FYEKMQ (reference sequence). The CDR3 consists of 15 residues. The CDR3 is CASSSGTDWNTEAFF. In nucleotides, the CDR3 is TGTGCCAGCAGTTCCGGAACAGATTGGAACACTGAAGCTTTCTTT.

The chain couples TRBV10-3 to TRBJ1-5; tentative D call: TRBD1 (5 bases). V shed 8 bases and J shed 1 base, with 12 bases lying between them. This CDR3 region has 14 residues. Germline-derived CDR1 and CDR2 are ENHRY and SYGVKD. This chain's CDR3 is CAIGGGRSNQPQHF. The CDR3 nucleotides are TGTGCCATCGGGGGGGGTAGGAGCAATCAGCCCCAGCATTTT.

This sequence joins TRBV5-5 and TRBJ1-5, with D tentatively TRBD1 (5 bases). Deletions cut 2 bases from V and 5 bases from J, with 14 bases between. CDR1 is SGHKS and CDR2 is YYEKEE in the germline V gene (reference sequence). CDR3 size: 15 residues. The CDR3 loop is CASSFWGGGDQPQHF. As DNA, the CDR3 is TGTGCCAGCAGCTTCTGGGGGGGAGGGGATCAGCCCCAGCATTTT.

V gene TRBV6-1 combines with J gene TRBJ2-7; D is unresolved. Trimming removed 3 bases at V and 5 bases at J, with 11 bases between. This CDR3 has 13 amino acids. The germline gives CDR1 MNHNS, CDR2 SASEGT. The CDR3 DNA reads as TGTGCCAGCAGTGACGGTAGATTTGACGAGCAGTACTTC. Its translation is CASSDGRFDEQYF.

Ten or more counts support this clone. This chain joins TRBV29-1 and TRBJ1-4, with D unresolved. The CDR3 spans 12 residues. V was clipped by 4 bases and J by 7 bases, with 10 bases between them. Germline CDR1 and CDR2: SQVTM and ANQGSEA. CDR3 in DNA: TGCAGCGTTGTAAGTGGGAGTGAAAAACTGTTTTTT. It codes for CSVVSGSEKLFF.

The CDR3 spells CASSQMTATAYGYTF. CDR3 coding DNA: TGTGCCAGCAGCCAGATGACAGCCACGGCCTATGGCTACACCTTC. This chain joins TRBV14 and TRBJ1-2, with D perhaps matching TRBD1 (5 bases). Germline V gives CDR1 SGHDN, CDR2 FVKESK. The CDR3 sequence is 15 residues long. Deletions cut 3 bases from V and 4 bases from J, with 15 bases between. The variable domain in full, completed from reference TRBV14 and TRBJ1-2, reads EAGVTQFPSHSVIEKGQTVTLRCDPISGHDNLYWYRRVMGKEIKFLLHFVKESKQDESGMPNNRFLAERTGGTYSTLKVQPAELEDSGVYFCASSQMTATAYGYTFGSGTRLTVV.

In the case of this clone: Germline is not matched at one junction end, which may reflect a read error. The V gene is TRBV7-9, the J gene TRBJ1-4, with 7 bases aligning to TRBD1. CDR3 size: 14 residues. Germline CDR1 SEHNR, CDR2 FQNEAQ (reference sequence). CDR3 region: CSSSLEQGFEKLFF. Written as DNA, the CDR3 is TGTTCCAGCAGCTTAGAACAGGGGTTTGAAAAACTGTTTTTT.

The chain has TRBV19 and TRBJ1-1, with D perhaps matching TRBD1 (5 bases). Germline V lookup: CDR1 LNHDA, CDR2 SQIVND (reference sequence). Trimming removed 4 bases at V and 0 bases at J, with 12 bases between. The CDR3 has 15 amino acids. The CDR3 reads CASSKWDLMNTEAFF. The CDR3 coding sequence is TGTGCCAGTAGTAAATGGGACTTAATGAACACTGAAGCTTTCTTT.